A single TCR beta chain is shown here with its context. Its antigen is currently not known. The sample holds no much larger clone one base away, and base qualities are not on file. The cohort was made up of approximately 700 healthy bone marrow donors. At the time of sampling, all cohort members were nominally healthy, though unrecorded immune exposures were likely present. The donor was CMV seropositive and was included in the group of some 290 seropositive cohort members. A peripheral blood sample was provided by each donor, and peripheral blood mononuclear cells were used for TCR beta sequencing. The Qiagen DNeasy Blood Extraction Kit was used to extract genomic DNA from the blood cell samples. These data belong to a study of cytomegalovirus exposure and HLA in healthy donors (dated by TCRdb to about 2017). A note on the overall study: An earlier analysis of some 620 of the donors reported 276 Gb of sequence data and 117 million unique TCR beta sequences obtained from about 179 million T cells. Roughly 300 gigabases of sequencing data and tens of millions of unique TCR sequences were included in an early release covering about 700 HLA-typed donors. Among the roughly 390 genotyped donors, around 79% belonged to the genetic ancestry cluster associated with self-reported Caucasian donors. The study was designed to test whether signatures of past pathogen exposure could be identified by cataloging public T cell receptors. The study profiled the T cell repertoires of under 700 subjects by immunosequencing and related them to cytomegalovirus serostatus. Besides the first cohort of 666 subjects, a separate validation cohort made up of 120 or so different subjects was used. To predict cytomegalovirus infection status, the study brought together high-throughput TCR immunosequencing, statistical association of individual TCRs with disease status, and machine learning. A later analysis re-examined previously published TCR beta repertoires from roughly 650 donors and added high-resolution HLA genotyping to investigate patterns of TCR occurrence. Rather than drawing on any new phenotypic data, the later analysis identified candidate immune exposures from TCR beta sequences and the way those sequences occurred across donors. An earlier analysis of roughly 600 of the donors used high-throughput TCR beta sequencing to judge whether each TCR beta V gene segment behaved as functional or pseudogenic. Alongside the repertoire data, information on donor age, sex, ethnicity and CMV serostatus was compiled. A later genetic analysis took genome-wide SNP genotypes for about three fifths of the roughly 670 donors and used that subset as a discovery cohort. All discovery cohort repertoires had been generated on a single sequencing platform. Both class I and class II loci were covered by HLA typing, at four-digit resolution. Typing coverage varied by locus: about 620-630 donors for A, B, C, DRB1 and DQB1; approximately 500 for DQA1; about 590 for DPA1; 400 to 480 for DPB1. Several DR-DQ haplotypes were handled as single units for association and clustering, since linkage in the cohort was strong. Among around 400 genotyped donors of the cohort, an average of around 250,000 unique TCR beta nucleotide sequences was sequenced per donor, of which 15% to 20% were non-productive. Overall study outcomes, separate from this receptor: The classifier was reported to diagnose cytomegalovirus status with high specificity and sensitivity in both the original cohort and the validation cohort. A later genetic analysis reported fewer N-insertions in productive TCRs among donors in an Asian-associated ancestry cluster than the roughly 650-donor mean. The earlier analysis of almost 600 of the donors excluded roughly 17 rarely observed V segments, including chromosome 9 orphons, because counts were too low. According to a later analysis, parvovirus B19, influenza, CMV and Epstein-Barr virus appeared linked to several top co-occurrence clusters. A further reported finding was that TCR beta sequences accurately predicted the HLA-A and HLA-B alleles for most subjects in the first cohort. Because HLA typing was unavailable for some donors at each locus, only the typed subset was used in association tests. A few of the identified cytomegalovirus-associated TCR beta chains were confirmed in vitro to be specific for cytomegalovirus antigens. Specific HLA alleles were associated with 15,000 to 20,000 TCR beta sequences at a false discovery rate of 0.05 in a later analysis. In a later genetic analysis, a missense DCLRE1C variant was associated with V-gene and J-gene trimming of TCR beta chains, and the association was replicated in an independent cohort. It was suggested by the authors that the approach could potentially be generalized to other disease states and immunological phenotypes. In an earlier analysis of roughly 500 of the donors, most TCR beta V segments appeared in productive rearrangements about 90% or about 30% of the time, broadly matching IMGT annotations. The 87-base-pair reads could not distinguish some IMGT-functional V segments, including TRBV6-2 and TRBV6-3, so those segments were excluded. A later analysis found that most CMV-associated TCR beta chains appeared HLA-restricted, with HLA associations seemingly driven largely by CMV exposure. This cohort had only TCR beta chains sequenced, and the lack of alpha or paired-chain data limited which features could be detected. A group of highly shared sequence variants was considered likely to be a technical artifact of the sequencing pipeline. Correlated functional status among segregating V segments might reflect linkage disequilibrium, but an unknown experimental factor could not be ruled out. In the study, approximately 160 TCR beta chains were listed as associated with cytomegalovirus. Assigning TCR associations to individual alleles was difficult when HLA alleles, especially DR and DQ, strongly co-occurred. Presence/absence analyses assumed roughly uniform sequencing depth across donors, an assumption that may not hold. A later analysis found that TCR association rates varied across HLA loci, with DRB1 alleles showing the most associated TCRs and HLA-C alleles the fewest. The only immune exposure information available for the cohort was CMV serostatus. Most TCR sequences were seen in very few donors, while some public TCRs were found in many individuals. A later analysis found that HLA-associated TCR beta chains were more clonally expanded and had lower generation probabilities than equally common non-associated chains.

Libraries were prepared through the immunoSEQ multiplex PCR assay. The multiplex PCR relied on a mix of 60 forward primers for TCR Vbeta segments and 13 reverse primers for TCR Jbeta segments. A multiplex PCR assay on genomic DNA amplified the CDR3 region of rearranged TCR beta genes. On the Illumina HiSeq System, the amplified TCR beta libraries were sequenced as 87-base-pair reads. The study's own analysis went as follows. A later analysis counted some 80 million unique TCR beta chains across the 550 to 750 repertoires, and 9.5 million to 11 million of these chains were shared by at least two donors. To remove PCR and sequencing errors, raw reads were error-corrected and collapsed into unique sequences using a nearest-neighbor algorithm that merged closely related sequences. Alignment of CDR3 sequences to IMGT reference sequences was used to assign V, D and J gene segments. For a sequence to be retained, at least a six-nucleotide match to both a V gene segment and a J gene segment was required. A rearrangement was called productive if the CDR3 had no stop codons and remained in frame with V and J, and every other rearrangement was called non-productive. CDR3 was defined by IMGT convention, running from the second conserved V-encoded cysteine to the conserved J-encoded phenylalanine. In an earlier analysis of more than 550 of the donors, sequences lacking an unambiguous match to a single V gene segment were excluded. In an earlier analysis of around 600 of the donors, V segments were called functional above 56.7% productive rearrangements and were called segregating when the between-donor standard deviation exceeded 5%. A statistical classification framework was developed to diagnose cytomegalovirus status using the catalog of TCR beta chain sequences. In a later analysis, V and J genes were assigned by comparing TCR nucleotide sequences against IMGT/GENE-DB human TR gene sequences. The TCRdist pipeline was used in a later analysis to assign CDR3 sequences and most-parsimonious VDJ recombination scenarios. In a later analysis, every TCR beta chain was defined by the combination of its CDR3 amino acid sequence and its V-gene family, and reads without a unique V-gene family were dropped. As a way to deal with suspected cross-contamination and a sequencing artifact, a later analysis dropped approximately 590 nucleotide sequences that were highly shared and had low generation probability. A later analysis calculated a clonal expansion index for each public chain from normalized within-repertoire ranks of inferred template counts. In a later analysis, generation probabilities were computed with a VDJ recombination model fitted to out-of-frame rearrangements, and the resulting probabilities were checked against IGoR. A later analysis scored TCR-TCR, TCR-HLA and TCR-CMV co-occurrence with hypergeometric tests, applying a repertoire-size bias correction to TCR pairs. A later analysis estimated false discovery rates by permuting HLA or CMV assignments 20 times. In a later analysis, co-occurring TCRs were grouped using DBSCAN, and TCRdist sequence similarity was added for clustering within HLA-allele-positive subsets. Repertoires with fewer than 30,000 or more than 120,000 public chains were left out of co-occurrence clustering, as were five repertoires with anomalous nucleotide sharing. TCRdb carries this immuneACCESS record with in-frame sequences only. Its versions omit some clonotypes, under half of them owing to an unresolved V gene in the studies checked, with the rest unexplained. That table supplies the V and J calls and clone size; D and trimming were determined from the DNA. Here the sample has about 190,000 clones; 70% to 85% occur a single time. Of the sample, around 3.6% falls within the top ten clones.

The V and J ends are trimmed by 2 bases and 10 bases, leaving 9 bases between them. For CDR1 and CDR2, the germline V gene lists SGHTA and FQGTGA. The CDR3 holds 13 amino acids from the cysteine to the phenylalanine. Only the CDR3 DNA stays, 39 bases, in frame from base 1. This chain is built from TRBV7-3 and TRBJ1-6; matching of 5 bases hints at TRBD1 as the D gene. Sequencing used PBMCs. This TCR was recovered from a man aged 35 to 55 in good health and CMV-seropositive. CDR3 protein: CASSLDRRSPLHF. At the DNA level, the sequence is TGTGCCAGCAGCTTAGACAGAAGGTCACCCCTCCACTTT.